The count of the clone carrying this T cell receptor beta chain is one. The CDR3 sequence is 17 residues long. V shed 3 bases and J shed 0 bases, with 12 bases lying between them. From germline, CDR1 is LNHDA and CDR2 SQIVND (reference sequence). Only in-frame clones appear in the TCRdb table, and some are missing; sequencing was by immunoSEQ multiplex PCR. The data contain roughly 76,000 clones, around 90% of them seen just once; the ten biggest clones take up under 0.3%. This specimen comes from a study of T cell changes during pregnancy in multiple sclerosis. The source was CD4+ T cells from peripheral blood mononuclear cells, collected after pregnancy. The V call is TRBV19, the J call TRBJ2-6, with a weak D call TRBD2 (6 bases). This TCR derives from a female donor with multiple sclerosis, enrolled in a pregnancy study. CDR3 region: CASSISGFSSGANVLTF. CDR3 in DNA: TGTGCCAGTAGTATTAGCGGTTTTAGCTCTGGGGCCAACGTCCTGACTTTC. Full variable domain (missing parts from reference TRBV19 and TRBJ2-6): DGGITQSPKYLFRKEGQNVTLSCEQNLNHDAMYWYRQDPGQGLRLIYYSQIVNDFQKGDIAEGYSVSREKKESFPLTVTSAQKNPTAFYLCASSISGFSSGANVLTFGAGSRLTVL.